The 9 T cell receptor beta chains presented below share a single source sample, sequenced in a study of blood T cell repertoires in COVID-19. The method was immunoSEQ multiplex PCR; TCRdb's version includes in-frame clones alone and lacks a portion of them. The sample includes 290,000 or so clones, around 80% seen only once; the top ten take around 5%. Sequencing was performed on PBMCs or T cells enriched from blood (not recorded which). The receptors derive from a man in his forties or fifties who had been exposed to COVID-19.

The table lists this clone with a few counts. J is TRBJ2-5 and V is TRBV7-2; 14 bases are a match to TRBD2. The CDR3 covers 16 residues. Looked up from germline, CDR1 is SGHTA and CDR2 is FQGNSA. Trimming removed 1 base from V and 4 bases from J; junction bases left unmatched: 2. This CDR3 reads CASSLVGLAGGETQYF. The DNA of the CDR3 is TGTGCCAGCAGCTTAGTAGGACTAGCGGGGGGAGAGACCCAGTACTTC.

The gene calls are TRBV7-3 and TRBJ2-2, with D perhaps TRBD1 (5 bases). With 4 bases removed from V and 6 bases from J, the gap between germline ends came to 9 bases. Germline V lookup: CDR1 SGHTA, CDR2 FQGTGA. CDR3 size: 13 residues. The CDR3 DNA reads TGTGCCAGCAGCTCCATCAGGGCCGGGGAGCTGTTTTTT. This codes for CASSSIRAGELFF.

V usage is TRBV11-2 and J usage is TRBJ2-1; D unclear. The CDR3 consists of 15 residues. Trimming cost V 2 bases and J 8 bases, with 16 bases left between them. Germline lookup yields CDR1 SGHAT and CDR2 FQNNGV. In nucleotides, the CDR3 is TGTGCCAGCAGCTTAAACTCTTTATCGAGCGATGAGCAGTTCTTC. Residues: CASSLNSLSSDEQFF.

This clone showed up just once. The chain combines TRBV6-5 with TRBJ1-6; 7 bases agree with TRBD1. Losses at the gene ends were 2 bases for V and 13 bases for J; bases not matched to a gene: 5. The CDR3 extends over 13 amino acids. CDR1 is MNHEY and CDR2 is SVGAGI in the germline V gene. CDR3 in DNA: TGTGCCAGCAGTTACGACAGGGTGAAGCCCCTCCACTTT. It translates to CASSYDRVKPLHF.

The V call is TRBV6-5, the J call TRBJ1-2, with D unresolved. This CDR3 has 11 residues. CDR1 is MNHEY, CDR2 SVGAGI, per germline. V was cut by 6 bases and J by 10 bases, with 12 bases left in between. CDR3 nucleotides: TGTGCCAGCAGATCTTCTCTCTTCTACACCTTC. Its protein product is CASRSSLFYTF.

J is TRBJ1-1 and V is TRBV4-1, with unresolved D. This CDR3 spans 13 amino acids. Germline loops: CDR1 MGHRA, CDR2 YSYEKL. Trimming removed 1 base from V and 7 bases from J, with 10 bases in between. CDR3 residues: CASSQVEGGEAFF. The CDR3, as DNA: TGCGCCAGCAGCCAAGTTGAGGGTGGTGAAGCTTTCTTT.

The rearrangement links TRBV4-1 to TRBJ1-2; a weak D match, TRBD1 (6 bases). With 1 base removed from V and 0 bases from J, the gap between germline ends came to 6 bases. The length of the CDR3 is 14 residues. Germline CDR1 MGHRA, CDR2 YSYEKL. The CDR3 bases are TGCGCCAGCAGCCAAGGGACAGCTAACTATGGCTACACCTTC. Translating gives CASSQGTANYGYTF.

V usage is TRBV6-6 and J usage is TRBJ2-7; TRBD1 might be the D (5 bases). Germline-derived CDR1 and CDR2 are MNHNY and SVGAGI (reference sequence). Between the trimmed V and J ends, which lost 6 bases and 3 bases, there was a span of 18 bases. This CDR3 has 15 residues. The CDR3 protein is CASSRPTQGSYEQYF. In nucleotides, the CDR3 is TGTGCCAGCAGCAGGCCGACGCAGGGTAGCTACGAGCAGTACTTC.

V usage is TRBV18 and J usage is TRBJ2-5; 7 nucleotides align to TRBD2. Germline values: CDR1 KGHSH, CDR2 LQKENI. The CDR3 runs to 16 residues. Trimming cost V 3 bases and J 2 bases; bases outside gene matches: 9. CDR3 amino acids: CASSPISGNLQETQYF. CDR3 DNA: TGTGCCAGCTCACCGATAAGCGGGAACCTGCAAGAGACCCAGTACTTC. The whole variable domain, filled in from reference TRBV18 and TRBJ2-5, reads NAGVMQNPRHLVRRRGQEARLRCSPMKGHSHVYWYRQLPEEGLKFMVYLQKENIIDESGMPKERFSAEFPKEGPSILRIQQVVRGDSAAYFCASSPISGNLQETQYFGPGTRLLVL.